Sequencing of this T cell receptor (beta chain) was carried out in a study of T cells after yellow fever vaccination. Study-wide results and caveats: Re-detected after boosting: most primary clones, about 95% of CD4 and 88% of CD8. Weaker overall was a secondary response that nonetheless peaked faster, on day 5 versus 15. Abundant clonotypes from the bulk population could contaminate FACS-sorted repertoires.

V was cut by 4 bases and J by 4 bases, with 11 bases left in between. There are 14 residues in the CDR3. Germline CDR1 is LGHNA and CDR2 is YNFKEQ. One entry per CDR3 protein results from TCRdb running MiXCR on the 5' RACE reads. Of around 400,000 distinct CDR3 sequences in the sample, roughly 11% were seen once. The sample holds a few counts of this clonotype. Its antigen is undetermined. The sequenced sample was PBMCs, obtained on the day of the first yellow fever vaccination. This TCR was sampled from a man between 18 and 35 years old who received the YFV17D yellow fever vaccine. The chain joins TRBV4-2 to TRBJ2-1, with D possibly matching TRBD2 (5 bases). CDR3 coding DNA: TGTGCCAGCAGCCGAACCGGGGAATACAATGAGCAGTTCTTC. It translates to CASSRTGEYNEQFF.